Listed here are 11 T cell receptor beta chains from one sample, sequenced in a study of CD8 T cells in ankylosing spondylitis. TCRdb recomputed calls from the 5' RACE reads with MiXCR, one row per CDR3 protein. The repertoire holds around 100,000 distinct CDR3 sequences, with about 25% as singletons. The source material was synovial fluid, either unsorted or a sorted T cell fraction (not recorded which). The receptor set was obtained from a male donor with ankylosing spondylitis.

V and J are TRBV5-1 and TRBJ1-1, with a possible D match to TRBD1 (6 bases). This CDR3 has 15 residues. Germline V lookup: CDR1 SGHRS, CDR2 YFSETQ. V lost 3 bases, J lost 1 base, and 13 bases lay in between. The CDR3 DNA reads TGCGCCAGCAGCTCTTACAGGGAAACGAACACTGAAGCTTTCTTT. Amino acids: CASSSYRETNTEAFF.

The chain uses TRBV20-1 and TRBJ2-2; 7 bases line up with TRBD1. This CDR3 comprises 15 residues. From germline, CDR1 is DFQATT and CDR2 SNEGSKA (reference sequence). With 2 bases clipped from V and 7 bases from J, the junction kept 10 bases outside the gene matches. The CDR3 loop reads CSARPTGSFIGELFF. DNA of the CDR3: TGCAGTGCTAGACCGACAGGGTCGTTTATCGGGGAGCTGTTTTTT.

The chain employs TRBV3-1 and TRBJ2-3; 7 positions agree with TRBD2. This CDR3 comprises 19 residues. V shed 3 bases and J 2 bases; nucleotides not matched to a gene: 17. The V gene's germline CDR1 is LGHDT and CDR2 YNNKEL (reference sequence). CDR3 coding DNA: TGTGCCAGCAGCCACGTTTTCGAGGTTGGCGGGAGTTACACAGATACGCAGTATTTT. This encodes CASSHVFEVGGSYTDTQYF.

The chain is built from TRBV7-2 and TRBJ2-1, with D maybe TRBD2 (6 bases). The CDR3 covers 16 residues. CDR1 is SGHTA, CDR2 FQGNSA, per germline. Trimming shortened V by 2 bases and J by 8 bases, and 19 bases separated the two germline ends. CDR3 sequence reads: CASSLMGGGFWDEQFF. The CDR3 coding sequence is TGTGCCAGCAGCTTAATGGGGGGAGGCTTCTGGGATGAGCAGTTCTTC.

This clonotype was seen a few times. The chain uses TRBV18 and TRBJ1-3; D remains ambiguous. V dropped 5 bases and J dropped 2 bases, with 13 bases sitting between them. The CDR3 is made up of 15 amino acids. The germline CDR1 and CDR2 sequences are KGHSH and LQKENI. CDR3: CASSSLSDPGNTIYF. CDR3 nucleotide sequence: TGTGCCAGCTCATCCTTATCCGACCCTGGAAACACCATATATTTT.

The CDR3 DNA reads as TGCGCCAGCAGCGGGGGACAGGGGCCGGGTACGCAGTATTTT. Protein: CASSGGQGPGTQYF. The J gene is TRBJ2-3, the V gene TRBV5-1; 10 bases fit TRBD1. Looked up from germline, CDR1 is SGHRS and CDR2 is YFSETQ. The CDR3 loop spans 14 amino acids. J gave up 8 bases and V 4 bases, and 7 bases lay outside the gene matches.

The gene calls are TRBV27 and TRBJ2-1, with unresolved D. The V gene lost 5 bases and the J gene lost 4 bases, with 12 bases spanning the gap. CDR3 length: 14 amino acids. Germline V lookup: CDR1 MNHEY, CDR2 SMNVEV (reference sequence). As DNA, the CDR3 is TGTGCCAGCAGTACCCGGGTTCAATACAATGAGCAGTTCTTC. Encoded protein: CASSTRVQYNEQFF.

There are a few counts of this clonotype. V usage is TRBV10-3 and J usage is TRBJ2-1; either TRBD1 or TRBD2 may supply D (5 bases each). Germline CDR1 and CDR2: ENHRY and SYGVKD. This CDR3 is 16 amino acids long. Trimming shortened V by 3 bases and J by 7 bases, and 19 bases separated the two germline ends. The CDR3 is CAISDRDPSLGNEQFF. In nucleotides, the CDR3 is TGTGCCATCAGTGACCGGGACCCCTCCTTGGGGAATGAGCAGTTCTTC.

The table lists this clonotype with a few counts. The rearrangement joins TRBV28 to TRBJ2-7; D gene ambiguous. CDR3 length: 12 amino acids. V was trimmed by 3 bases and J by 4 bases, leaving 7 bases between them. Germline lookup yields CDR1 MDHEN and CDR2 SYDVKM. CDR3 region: CASSFGDYEQYV. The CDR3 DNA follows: TGTGCCAGCAGTTTTGGAGATTACGAGCAGTACGTC.

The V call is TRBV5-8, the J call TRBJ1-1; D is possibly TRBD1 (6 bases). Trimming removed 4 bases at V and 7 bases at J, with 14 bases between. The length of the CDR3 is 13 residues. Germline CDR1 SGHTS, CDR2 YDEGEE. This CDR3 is CASSLTGLGEAFF. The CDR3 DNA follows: TGTGCCAGCAGCCTTACAGGGCTAGGTGAAGCTTTCTTT.

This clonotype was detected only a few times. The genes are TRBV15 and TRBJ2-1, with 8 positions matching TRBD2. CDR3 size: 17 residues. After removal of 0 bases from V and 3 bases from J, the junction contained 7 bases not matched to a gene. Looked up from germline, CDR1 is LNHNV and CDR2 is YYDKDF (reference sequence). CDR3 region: CATSRDTVAGLYNEQFF. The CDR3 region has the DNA TGTGCCACCAGCAGAGATACGGTAGCGGGACTCTACAATGAGCAGTTCTTC. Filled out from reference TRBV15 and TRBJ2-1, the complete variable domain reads DAMVIQNPRYQVTQFGKPVTLSCSQTLNHNVMYWYQQKSSQAPKLLFHYYDKDFNNEADTPDNFQSRRPNTSFCFLDIRSPGLGDTAMYLCATSRDTVAGLYNEQFFGPGTRLTVL.